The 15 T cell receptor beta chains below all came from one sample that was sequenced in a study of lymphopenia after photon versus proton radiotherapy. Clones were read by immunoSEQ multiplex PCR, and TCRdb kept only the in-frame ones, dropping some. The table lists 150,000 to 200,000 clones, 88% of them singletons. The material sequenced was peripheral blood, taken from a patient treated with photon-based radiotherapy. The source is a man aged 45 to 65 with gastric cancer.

The CDR3 here is CASSSDRAGGGETQYF. CDR3 sequence (DNA): TGTGCCAGCAGCTCCGACCGAGCGGGAGGCGGTGAGACCCAGTACTTC. This chain joins TRBV5-4 and TRBJ2-5; 9 positions match TRBD2. Germline CDR1 and CDR2: SGHNT and YYREEE (reference sequence). The CDR3 is 16 residues long. The junction had 11 bases not matched to a gene; V was cut back by 3 bases and J by 5 bases.

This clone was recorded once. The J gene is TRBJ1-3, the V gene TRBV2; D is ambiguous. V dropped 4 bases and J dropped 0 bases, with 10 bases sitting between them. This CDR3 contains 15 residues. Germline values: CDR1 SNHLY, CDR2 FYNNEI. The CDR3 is CASSVDTSSGNTIYF. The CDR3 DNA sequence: TGTGCCAGCAGTGTAGACACGAGCTCTGGAAACACCATATATTTT.

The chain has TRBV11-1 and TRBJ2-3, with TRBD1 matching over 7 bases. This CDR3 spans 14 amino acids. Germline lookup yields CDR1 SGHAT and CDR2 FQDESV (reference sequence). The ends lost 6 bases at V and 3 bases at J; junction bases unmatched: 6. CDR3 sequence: CASRRAGGTDTQYF. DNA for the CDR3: TGTGCCAGCAGGCGGGCAGGGGGTACAGATACGCAGTATTTT. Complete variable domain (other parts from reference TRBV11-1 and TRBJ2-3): EAEVAQSPRYKITEKSQAVAFWCDPISGHATLYWYRQILGQGPELLVQFQDESVVDDSQLPKDRFSAERLKGVDSTLKIQPAELGDSAMYLCASRRAGGTDTQYFGPGTRLTVL.

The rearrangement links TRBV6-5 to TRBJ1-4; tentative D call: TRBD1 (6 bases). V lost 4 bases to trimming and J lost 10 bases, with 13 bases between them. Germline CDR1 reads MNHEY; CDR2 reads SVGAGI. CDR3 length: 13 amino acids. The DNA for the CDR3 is TGTGCCAGCAGTTCAGGGGTTTACGGAAAACTGTTTTTT. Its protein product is CASSSGVYGKLFF.

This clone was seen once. CDR3 residues: CASSVGTGDNYGYTF. The CDR3 coding sequence is TGTGCCAGCTCAGTCGGGACAGGGGATAACTATGGCTACACCTTC. The V and J genes are TRBV18 and TRBJ1-2; 10 bases map to TRBD1. The CDR3 spans 15 residues. The ends lost 5 bases at V and 1 base at J; junction bases unmatched: 4. Looked up from germline, CDR1 is KGHSH and CDR2 is LQKENI.

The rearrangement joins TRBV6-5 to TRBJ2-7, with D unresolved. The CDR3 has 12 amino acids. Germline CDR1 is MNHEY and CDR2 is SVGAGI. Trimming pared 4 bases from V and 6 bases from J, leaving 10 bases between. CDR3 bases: TGTGCCAGCAGTTCCCAGGTGGGCGAGCAGTACTTC. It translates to CASSSQVGEQYF.

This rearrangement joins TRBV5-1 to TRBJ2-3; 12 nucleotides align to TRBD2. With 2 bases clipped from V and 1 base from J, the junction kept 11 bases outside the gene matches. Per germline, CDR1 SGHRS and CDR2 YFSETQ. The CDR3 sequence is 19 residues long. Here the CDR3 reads CASSLGAPTSGSGTDTQYF. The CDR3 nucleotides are TGCGCCAGCAGCTTAGGTGCCCCGACTAGCGGGAGTGGCACAGATACGCAGTATTTT.

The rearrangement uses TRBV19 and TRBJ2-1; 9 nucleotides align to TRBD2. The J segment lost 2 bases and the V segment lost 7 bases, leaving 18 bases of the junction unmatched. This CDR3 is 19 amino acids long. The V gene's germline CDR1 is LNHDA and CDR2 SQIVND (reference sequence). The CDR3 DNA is TGTGCCAGTACCCCATGGGATCTAGCGGGGACCAAGACCTACAATGAGCAGTTCTTC. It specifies CASTPWDLAGTKTYNEQFF. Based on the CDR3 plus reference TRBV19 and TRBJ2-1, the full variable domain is DGGITQSPKYLFRKEGQNVTLSCEQNLNHDAMYWYRQDPGQGLRLIYYSQIVNDFQKGDIAEGYSVSREKKESFPLTVTSAQKNPTAFYLCASTPWDLAGTKTYNEQFFGPGTRLTVL.

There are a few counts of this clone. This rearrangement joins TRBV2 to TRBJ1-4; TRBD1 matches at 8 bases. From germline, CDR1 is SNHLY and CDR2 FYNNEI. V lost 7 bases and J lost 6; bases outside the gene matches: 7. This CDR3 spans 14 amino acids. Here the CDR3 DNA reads TGTGCCAGCATTAGGACAGGGACTTATGAAAAACTGTTTTTT. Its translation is CASIRTGTYEKLFF.

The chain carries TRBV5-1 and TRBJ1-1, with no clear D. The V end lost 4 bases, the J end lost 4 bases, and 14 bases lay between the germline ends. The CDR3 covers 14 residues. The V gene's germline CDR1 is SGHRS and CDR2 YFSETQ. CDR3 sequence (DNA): TGCGCCAGCAGCCCGGAGTTGGTGGGCACTGAAGCTTTCTTT. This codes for CASSPELVGTEAFF. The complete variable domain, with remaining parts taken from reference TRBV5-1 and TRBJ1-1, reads KAGVTQTPRYLIKTRGQQVTLSCSPISGHRSVSWYQQTPGQGLQFLFEYFSETQRNKGNFPGRFSGRQFSNSRSEMNVSTLELGDSALYLCASSPELVGTEAFFGQGTRLTVV.

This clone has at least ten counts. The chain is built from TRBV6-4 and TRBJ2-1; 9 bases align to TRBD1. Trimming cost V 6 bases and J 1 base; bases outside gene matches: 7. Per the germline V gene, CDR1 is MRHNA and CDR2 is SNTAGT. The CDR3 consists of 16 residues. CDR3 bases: TGTGCCAGCAGCCCGGGACAGGGAGGGTCCTACAATGAGCAGTTCTTC. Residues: CASSPGQGGSYNEQFF.

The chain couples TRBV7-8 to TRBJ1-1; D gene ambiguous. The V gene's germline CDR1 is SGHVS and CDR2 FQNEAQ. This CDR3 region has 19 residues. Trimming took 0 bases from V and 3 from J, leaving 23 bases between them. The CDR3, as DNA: TGTGCCAGCAGCTTAGCTCATGGAGGTAGGGAGGCGGGCGACACTGAAGCTTTCTTT. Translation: CASSLAHGGREAGDTEAFF.

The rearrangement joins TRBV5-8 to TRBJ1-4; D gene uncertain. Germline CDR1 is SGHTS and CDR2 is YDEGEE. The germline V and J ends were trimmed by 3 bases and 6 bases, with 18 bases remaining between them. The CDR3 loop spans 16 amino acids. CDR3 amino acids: CASSSVGRLFDEKLFF. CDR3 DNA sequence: TGTGCCAGCAGCTCCGTAGGGAGGCTTTTCGATGAAAAACTGTTTTTT. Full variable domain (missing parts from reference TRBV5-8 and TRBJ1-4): EAGVTQSPTHLIKTRGQQATLRCSPISGHTSVYWYQQALGLGLQFLLWYDEGEERNRGNFPPRFSGRQFPNYSSELNVNALELEDSALYLCASSSVGRLFDEKLFFGSGTQLSVL.

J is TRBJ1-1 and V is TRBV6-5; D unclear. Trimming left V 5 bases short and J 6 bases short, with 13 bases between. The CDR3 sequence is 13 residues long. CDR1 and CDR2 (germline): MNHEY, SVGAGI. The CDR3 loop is CASSPLLRAEAFF. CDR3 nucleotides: TGTGCCAGCAGTCCCCTCTTGCGCGCTGAAGCTTTCTTT.

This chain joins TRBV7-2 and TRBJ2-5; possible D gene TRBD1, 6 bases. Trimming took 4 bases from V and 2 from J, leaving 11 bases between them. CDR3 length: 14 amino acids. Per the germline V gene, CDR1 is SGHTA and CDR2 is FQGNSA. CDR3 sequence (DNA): TGTGCCAGCAGCTCCCAAGGGGGTCAAGAGACCCAGTACTTC. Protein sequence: CASSSQGGQETQYF.